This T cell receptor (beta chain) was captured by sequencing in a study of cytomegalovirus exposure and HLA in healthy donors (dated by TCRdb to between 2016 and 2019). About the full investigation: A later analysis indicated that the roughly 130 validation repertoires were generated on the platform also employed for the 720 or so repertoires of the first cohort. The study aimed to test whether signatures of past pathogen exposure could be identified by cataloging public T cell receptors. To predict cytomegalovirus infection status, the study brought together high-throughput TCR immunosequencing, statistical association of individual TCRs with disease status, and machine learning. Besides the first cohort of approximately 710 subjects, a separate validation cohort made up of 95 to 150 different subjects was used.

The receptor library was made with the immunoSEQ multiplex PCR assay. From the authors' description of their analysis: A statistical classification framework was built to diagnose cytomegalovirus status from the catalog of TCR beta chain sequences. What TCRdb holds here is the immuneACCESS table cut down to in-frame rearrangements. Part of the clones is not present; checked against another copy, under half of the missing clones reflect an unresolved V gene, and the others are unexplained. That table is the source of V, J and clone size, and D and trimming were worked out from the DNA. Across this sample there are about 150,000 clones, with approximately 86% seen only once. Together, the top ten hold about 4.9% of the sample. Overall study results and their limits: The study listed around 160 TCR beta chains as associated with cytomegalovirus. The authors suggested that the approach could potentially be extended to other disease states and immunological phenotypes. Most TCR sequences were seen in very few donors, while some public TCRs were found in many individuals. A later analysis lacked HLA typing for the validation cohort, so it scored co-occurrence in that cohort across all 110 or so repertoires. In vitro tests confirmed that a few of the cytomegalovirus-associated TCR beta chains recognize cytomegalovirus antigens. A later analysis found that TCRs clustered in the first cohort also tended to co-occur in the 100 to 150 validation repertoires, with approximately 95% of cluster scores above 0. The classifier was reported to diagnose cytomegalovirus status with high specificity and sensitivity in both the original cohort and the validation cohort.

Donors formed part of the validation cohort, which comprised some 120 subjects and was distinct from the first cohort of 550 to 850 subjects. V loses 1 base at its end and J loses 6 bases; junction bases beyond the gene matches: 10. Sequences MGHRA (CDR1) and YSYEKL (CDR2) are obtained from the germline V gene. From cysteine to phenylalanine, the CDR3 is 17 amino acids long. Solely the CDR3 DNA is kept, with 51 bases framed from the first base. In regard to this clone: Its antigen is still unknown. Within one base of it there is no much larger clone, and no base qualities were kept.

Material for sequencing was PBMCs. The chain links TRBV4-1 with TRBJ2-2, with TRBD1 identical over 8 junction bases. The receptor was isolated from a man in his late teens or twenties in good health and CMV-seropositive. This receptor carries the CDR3 CASSQVPRTGKAGELFF. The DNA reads TGCGCCAGCAGCCAAGTCCCCCGGACAGGGAAGGCCGGGGAGCTGTTTTTT.